The T cell receptor (beta chain) under discussion was sequenced for a study of CD8 T cells in Susac syndrome. Trimming removed 3 bases from V and 9 bases from J; junction bases left unmatched: 10. CDR3 length: 16 amino acids. Germline V gives CDR1 SGHNT, CDR2 YYREEE (reference sequence). Study-wide findings and caveats: The study recognized that its TCR sequencing and HLA analysis covered a relatively small number of individuals.

Concerning this clonotype itself: Its target is not known.

Random-hexamer reverse transcription was applied to about 0.5 to 1 ug RNA. TCRdb processed the immunoSEQ multiplex PCR reads anew with MiXCR; each CDR3 protein has one entry. The sample records about 140,000 distinct CDR3 sequences, around 93% being singletons. The chain uses TRBV5-4 and TRBJ1-6; 9 bases line up with TRBD1. Sequenced: CD4+ T cells from PBMCs. The receptor's source is a human donor with Susac syndrome. CDR3 nucleotides: TGTGCCAGCAGCTCCCCTTCCGTGACAGGGGGTTCACCCCTCCACTTT. As protein: CASSSPSVTGGSPLHF.